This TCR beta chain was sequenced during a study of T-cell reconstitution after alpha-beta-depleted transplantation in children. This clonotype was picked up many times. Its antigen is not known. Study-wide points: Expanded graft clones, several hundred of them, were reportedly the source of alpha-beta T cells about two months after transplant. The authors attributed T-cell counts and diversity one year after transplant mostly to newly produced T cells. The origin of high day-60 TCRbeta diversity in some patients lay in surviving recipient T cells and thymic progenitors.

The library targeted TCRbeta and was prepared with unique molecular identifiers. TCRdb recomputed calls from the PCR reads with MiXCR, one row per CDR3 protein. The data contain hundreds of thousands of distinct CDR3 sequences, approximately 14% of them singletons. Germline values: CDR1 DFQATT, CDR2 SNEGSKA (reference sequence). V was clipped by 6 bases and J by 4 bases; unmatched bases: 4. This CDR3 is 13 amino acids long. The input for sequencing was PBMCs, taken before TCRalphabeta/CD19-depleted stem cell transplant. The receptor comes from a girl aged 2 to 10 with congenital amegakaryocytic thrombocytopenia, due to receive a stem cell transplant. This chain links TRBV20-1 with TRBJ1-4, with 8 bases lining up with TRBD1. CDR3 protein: CSATTGVNEKLFF. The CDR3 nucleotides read TGCAGTGCGACGACAGGGGTTAATGAAAAACTGTTTTTT.